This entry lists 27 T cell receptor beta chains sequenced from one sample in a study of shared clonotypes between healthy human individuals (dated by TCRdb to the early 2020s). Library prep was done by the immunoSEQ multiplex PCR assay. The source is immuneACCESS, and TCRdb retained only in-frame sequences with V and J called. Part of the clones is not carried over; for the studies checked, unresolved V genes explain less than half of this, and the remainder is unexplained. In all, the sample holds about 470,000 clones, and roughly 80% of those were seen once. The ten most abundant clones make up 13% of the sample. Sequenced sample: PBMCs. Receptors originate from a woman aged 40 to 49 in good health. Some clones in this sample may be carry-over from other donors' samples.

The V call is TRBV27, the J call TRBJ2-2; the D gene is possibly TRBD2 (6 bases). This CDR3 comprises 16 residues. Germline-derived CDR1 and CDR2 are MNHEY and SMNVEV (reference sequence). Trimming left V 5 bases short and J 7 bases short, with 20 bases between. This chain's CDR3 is CASSLLRPEGGGELFF. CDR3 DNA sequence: TGTGCCAGCAGTCTGCTTCGGCCGGAGGGAGGCGGGGAGCTGTTTTTT.

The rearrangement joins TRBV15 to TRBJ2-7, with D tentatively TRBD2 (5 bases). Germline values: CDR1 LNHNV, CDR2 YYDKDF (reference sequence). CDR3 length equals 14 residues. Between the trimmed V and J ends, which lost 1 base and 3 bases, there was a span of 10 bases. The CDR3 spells CATSRVAGNYEQYF. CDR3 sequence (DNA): TGTGCCACCAGCAGAGTGGCGGGCAACTACGAGCAGTACTTC.

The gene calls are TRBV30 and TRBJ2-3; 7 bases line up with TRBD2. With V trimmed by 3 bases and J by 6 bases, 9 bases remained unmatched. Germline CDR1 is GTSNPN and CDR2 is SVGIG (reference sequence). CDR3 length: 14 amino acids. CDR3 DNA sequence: TGTGCCTGGAGGGGAGCTAGCGGAACCGATACGCAGTATTTT. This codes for CAWRGASGTDTQYF.

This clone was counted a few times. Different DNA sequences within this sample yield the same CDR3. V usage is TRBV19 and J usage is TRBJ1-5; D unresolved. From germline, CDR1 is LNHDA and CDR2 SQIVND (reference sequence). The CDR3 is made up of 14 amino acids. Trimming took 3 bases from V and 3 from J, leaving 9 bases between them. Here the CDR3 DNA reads TGTGCCAGTAGTATTGCAGGATTCAATCAGCCCCAGCATTTT. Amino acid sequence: CASSIAGFNQPQHF.

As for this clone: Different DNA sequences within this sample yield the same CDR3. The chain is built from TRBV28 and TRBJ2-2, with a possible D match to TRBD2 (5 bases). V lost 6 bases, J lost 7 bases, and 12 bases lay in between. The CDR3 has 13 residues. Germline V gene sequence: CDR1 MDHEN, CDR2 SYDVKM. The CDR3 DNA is TGTGCCAGCAGCCTACTCGGGGTCGGGGAGCTGTTTTTT. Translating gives CASSLLGVGELFF.

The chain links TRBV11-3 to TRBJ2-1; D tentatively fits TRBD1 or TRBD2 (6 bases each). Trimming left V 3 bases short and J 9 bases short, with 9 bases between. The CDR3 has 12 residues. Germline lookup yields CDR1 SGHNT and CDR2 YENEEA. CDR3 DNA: TGTGCCAGCAGCTTCAAGGGGGGTGAGCAGTTCTTC. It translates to CASSFKGGEQFF.

The CDR3 spells CASSERGTNEKLFF. CDR3 nucleotides: TGTGCCAGCAGTGAGAGAGGAACTAATGAAAAACTGTTTTTT. The rearrangement links TRBV25-1 to TRBJ1-4; the D is unclear. The CDR3 length is 14 residues. V lost 3 bases to trimming and J lost 1 base, with 6 bases between them. Per the germline V gene, CDR1 is MGHDK and CDR2 is SYGVNS.

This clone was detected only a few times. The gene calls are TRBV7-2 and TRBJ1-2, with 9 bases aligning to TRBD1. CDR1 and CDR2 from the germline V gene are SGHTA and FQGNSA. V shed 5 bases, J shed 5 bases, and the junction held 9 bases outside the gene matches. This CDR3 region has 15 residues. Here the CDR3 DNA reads TGTGCCAGCAGCGCGACAGGGGGGAGGGTGTATGGCTACACCTTC. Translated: CASSATGGRVYGYTF.

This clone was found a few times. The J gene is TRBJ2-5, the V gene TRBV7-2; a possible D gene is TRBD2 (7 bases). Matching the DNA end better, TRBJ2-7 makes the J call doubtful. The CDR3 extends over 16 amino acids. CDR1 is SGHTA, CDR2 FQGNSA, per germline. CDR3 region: CASSLVAGATTYEQYF. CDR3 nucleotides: TGTGCCAGCAGCTTAGTGGCGGGGGCTACTACCTACGAGCAGTACTTC.

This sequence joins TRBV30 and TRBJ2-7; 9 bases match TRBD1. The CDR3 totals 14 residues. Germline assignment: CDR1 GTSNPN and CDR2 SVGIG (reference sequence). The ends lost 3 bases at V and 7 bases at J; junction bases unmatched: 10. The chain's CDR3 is CAWSQGQGGEEQYF. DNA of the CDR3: TGTGCCTGGAGCCAGGGACAGGGAGGAGAGGAGCAGTACTTC.

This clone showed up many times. As DNA, the CDR3 is TGTGCCAGCAGTTATCCGGGACAGGGTAGGAATGAGCAGTTCTTC. It translates to CASSYPGQGRNEQFF. This chain links TRBV7-2 with TRBJ2-1, with 9 bases matching TRBD1. CDR3 size: 15 residues. Germline V gives CDR1 SGHTA, CDR2 FQGNSA. With 6 bases clipped from V and 7 bases from J, the junction kept 10 bases outside the gene matches.

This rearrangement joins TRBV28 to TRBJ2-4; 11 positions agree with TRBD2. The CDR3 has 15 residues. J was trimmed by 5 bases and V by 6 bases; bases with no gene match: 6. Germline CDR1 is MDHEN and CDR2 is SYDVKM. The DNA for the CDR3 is TGTGCCAGCAGCATGACTAGCGGGACGCAAAACATTCAGTACTTC. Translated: CASSMTSGTQNIQYF.

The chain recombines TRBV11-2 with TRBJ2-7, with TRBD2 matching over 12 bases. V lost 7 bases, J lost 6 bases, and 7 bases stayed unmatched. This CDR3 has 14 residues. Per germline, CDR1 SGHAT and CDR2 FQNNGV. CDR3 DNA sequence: TGTGCCAGCACCAGGACTAGCGGGACGTCCGAGCAGTACTTC. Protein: CASTRTSGTSEQYF.

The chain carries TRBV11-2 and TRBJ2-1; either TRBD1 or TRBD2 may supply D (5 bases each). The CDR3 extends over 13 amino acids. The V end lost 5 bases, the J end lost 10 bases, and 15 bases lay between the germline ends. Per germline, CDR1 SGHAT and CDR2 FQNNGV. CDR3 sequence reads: CASSRTGWGEQFF. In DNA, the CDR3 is TGTGCCAGCAGCCGCACCGGTTGGGGGGAGCAGTTCTTC.

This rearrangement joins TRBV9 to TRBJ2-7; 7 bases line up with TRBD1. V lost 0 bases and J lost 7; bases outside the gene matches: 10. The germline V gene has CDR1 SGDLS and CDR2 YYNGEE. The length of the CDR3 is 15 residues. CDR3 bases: TGTGCCAGCAGCGTAGACCCCTCTACCAGGGGGGAGCAGTACTTC. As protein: CASSVDPSTRGEQYF.

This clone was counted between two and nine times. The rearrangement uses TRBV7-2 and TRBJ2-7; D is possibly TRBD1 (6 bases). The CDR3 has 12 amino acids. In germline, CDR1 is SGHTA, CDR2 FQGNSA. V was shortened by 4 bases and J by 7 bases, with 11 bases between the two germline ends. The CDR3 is CASSSSTGEQYF. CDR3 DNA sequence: TGTGCCAGCAGCTCCTCAACAGGGGAGCAGTACTTC.

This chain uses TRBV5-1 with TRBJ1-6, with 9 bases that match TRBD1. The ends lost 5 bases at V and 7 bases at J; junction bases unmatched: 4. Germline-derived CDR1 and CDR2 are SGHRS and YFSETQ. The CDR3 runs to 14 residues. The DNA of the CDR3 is TGCGCCAGCAGTTGGGACAGGGCCAATTCACCCCTCCACTTT. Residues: CASSWDRANSPLHF.

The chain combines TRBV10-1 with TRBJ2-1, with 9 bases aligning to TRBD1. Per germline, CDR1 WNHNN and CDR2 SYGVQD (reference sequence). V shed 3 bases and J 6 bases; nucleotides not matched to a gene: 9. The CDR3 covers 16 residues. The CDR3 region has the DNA TGCGCCAGCAGTGAAACCGGGACAGGGTCCCCCAATGAGCAGTTCTTC. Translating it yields CASSETGTGSPNEQFF.

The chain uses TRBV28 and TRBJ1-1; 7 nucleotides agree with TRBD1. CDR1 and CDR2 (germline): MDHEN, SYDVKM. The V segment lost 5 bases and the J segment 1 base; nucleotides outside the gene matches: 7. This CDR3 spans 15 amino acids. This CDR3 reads CASSRAGTANTEAFF. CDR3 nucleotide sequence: TGTGCCAGCAGTCGGGCCGGGACAGCGAACACTGAAGCTTTCTTT.

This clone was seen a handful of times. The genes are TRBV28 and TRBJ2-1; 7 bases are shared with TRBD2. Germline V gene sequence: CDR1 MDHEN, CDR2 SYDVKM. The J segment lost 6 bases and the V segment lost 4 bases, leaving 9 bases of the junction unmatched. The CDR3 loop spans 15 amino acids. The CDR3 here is CASSSRETVFNEQFF. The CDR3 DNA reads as TGTGCCAGCAGTTCGCGGGAGACGGTTTTCAATGAGCAGTTCTTC.

The CDR3 bases are TGTGCCAGCAGCCTTGGATCGGGGGGTCGCTACAATGAGCAGTTCTTC. Translating gives CASSLGSGGRYNEQFF. The gene calls are TRBV5-4 and TRBJ2-1; 7 positions match TRBD2. CDR3 size: 16 residues. The germline gives CDR1 SGHNT, CDR2 YYREEE (reference sequence). With 4 bases clipped from V and 3 bases from J, the junction kept 10 bases outside the gene matches.

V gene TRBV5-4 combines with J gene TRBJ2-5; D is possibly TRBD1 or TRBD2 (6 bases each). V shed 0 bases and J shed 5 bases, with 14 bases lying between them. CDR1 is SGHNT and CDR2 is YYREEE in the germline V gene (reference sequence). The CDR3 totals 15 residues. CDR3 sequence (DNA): TGTGCCAGCAGCTTGGTTGGGGGGCGCAGGGAGACCCAGTACTTC. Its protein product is CASSLVGGRRETQYF.

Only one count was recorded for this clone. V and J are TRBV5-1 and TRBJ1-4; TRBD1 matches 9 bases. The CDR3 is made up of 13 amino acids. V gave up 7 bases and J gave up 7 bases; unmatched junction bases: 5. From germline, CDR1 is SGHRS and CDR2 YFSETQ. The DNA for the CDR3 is TGCGCCAGCTCCGGGACAGGGAGTGAAAAACTGTTTTTT. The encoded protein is CASSGTGSEKLFF.

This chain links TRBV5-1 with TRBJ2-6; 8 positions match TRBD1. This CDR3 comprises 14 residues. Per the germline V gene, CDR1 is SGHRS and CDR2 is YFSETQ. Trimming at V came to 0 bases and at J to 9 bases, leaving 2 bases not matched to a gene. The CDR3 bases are TGCGCCAGCAGCTTGGCGGGACAGGACAACGTCCTGACTTTC. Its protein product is CASSLAGQDNVLTF.

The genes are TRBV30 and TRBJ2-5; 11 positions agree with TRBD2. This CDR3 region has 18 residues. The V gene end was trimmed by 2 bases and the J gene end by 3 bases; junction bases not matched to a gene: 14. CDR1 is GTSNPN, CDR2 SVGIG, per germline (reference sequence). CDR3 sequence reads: CAWSSLRTSGRSKETQYF. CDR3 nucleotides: TGTGCCTGGAGTTCTTTGAGAACTAGCGGGAGATCGAAAGAGACCCAGTACTTC.

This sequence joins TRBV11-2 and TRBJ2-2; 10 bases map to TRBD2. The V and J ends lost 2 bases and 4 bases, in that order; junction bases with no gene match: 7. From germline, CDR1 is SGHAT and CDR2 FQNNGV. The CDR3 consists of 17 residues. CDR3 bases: TGTGCCAGCAGCTTACTCCTAGCGGGAGTGGGCACCGGGGAGCTGTTTTTT. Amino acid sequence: CASSLLLAGVGTGELFF.

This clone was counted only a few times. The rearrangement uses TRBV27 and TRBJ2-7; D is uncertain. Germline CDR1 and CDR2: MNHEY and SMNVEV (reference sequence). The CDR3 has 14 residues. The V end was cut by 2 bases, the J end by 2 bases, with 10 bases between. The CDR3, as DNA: TGTGCCAGCAGTTTAGGTTCCCGTACCTACGAGCAGTACTTC. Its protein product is CASSLGSRTYEQYF.